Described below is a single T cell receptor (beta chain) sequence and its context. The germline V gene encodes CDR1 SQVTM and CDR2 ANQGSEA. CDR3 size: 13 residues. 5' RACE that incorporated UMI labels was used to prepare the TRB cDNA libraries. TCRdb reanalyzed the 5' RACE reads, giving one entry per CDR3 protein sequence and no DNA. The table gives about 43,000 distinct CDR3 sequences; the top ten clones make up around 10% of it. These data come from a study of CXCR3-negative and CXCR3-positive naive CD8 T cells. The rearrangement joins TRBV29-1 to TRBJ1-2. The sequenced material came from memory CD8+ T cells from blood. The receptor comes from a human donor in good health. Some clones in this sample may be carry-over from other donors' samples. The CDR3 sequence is CSVRQPANYGYTF.